What follows describes a single TCR beta chain. Looked up from germline, CDR1 is ENHRY and CDR2 is SYGVKD. The CDR3 is 16 amino acids. Losses at the gene ends were 0 bases for V and 4 bases for J; bases not matched to a gene: 8. Original analysis: For nucleated cells, counts were estimated from reference gene primer amplification. Only in-frame clones appear in the TCRdb table, and some are missing; sequencing was by immunoSEQ multiplex PCR. The DNA was the basis for D and trimming; V, J and clone size are from that table. The sample yields 300,000 to 400,000 clones, about 90% seen once. This sample is drawn from a study of blood T cell repertoires in COVID-19. Whole-study context: Sites across the United States, Italy and Spain contributed samples from acute and convalescent COVID-19. From T cells, B-cell-depleted T cells, or PBMCs came the material, which was cDNA or gDNA.

This receptor was obtained from a woman under 30 who had recovered from COVID-19. Sequenced input: peripheral blood. The V gene is TRBV10-3, the J gene TRBJ1-2; 7 nucleotides line up with TRBD1. CDR3 region: CAISESTGKGGYGYTF. Written as DNA, the CDR3 is TGTGCCATCAGTGAGTCGACAGGGAAGGGCGGCTATGGCTACACCTTC.